This T cell receptor (beta chain) comes out of a study of T cell repertoires in cytomegalovirus infection. The overall study: Used in the study were CMV epitopes, some recently identified and HLA-C-restricted, others well-studied and HLA-B-restricted. Public TCR beta signatures were indicative of both CMV infection and a matching HLA type.

Regarding the study as a whole: Cumulated frequencies of public TCR beta families served to identify carriers of CMV plus the relevant HLA. CMV-specific TCR beta clonotypes restricted by HLA-C were the ones dominating the ex vivo response.

TCRdb used MiXCR to reprocess the reads, holding one entry per CDR3 protein. This sample has around 900,000 distinct CDR3 sequences; around 30% occur once, and the top ten carry over 12%. This CDR3 is 16 amino acids long. With 3 bases clipped from V and 0 bases from J, the junction kept 6 bases outside the gene matches. Germline-derived CDR1 and CDR2 are ENHRY and SYGVKD. This clonotype was seen a handful of times. Its antigen remains unidentified. The chain has TRBV10-3 and TRBJ2-7, with 9 bases matching TRBD1. The source material was cultured CD8+ T cells from PBMCs, sampled from culture after CMV antigen stimulation. The source of this sequence is a human donor in good health (CMV status not recorded). Some clones in this sample may be carry-over from other donors' samples. The DNA for the CDR3 is TGTGCCATCAGTGAAAATGGACAGGGGTACTCCTACGAGCAGTACTTC. This gives the protein CAISENGQGYSYEQYF.